Sequencing of this TCR beta chain was carried out in a study of radiotherapy plus CTLA-4 blockade in lung cancer. Regarding the study as a whole: Increased serum interferon-beta after radiation also reportedly predicted response strongly. Blood-borne expansion of tumor-derived TCR clones followed radiotherapy plus ipilimumab.

J gave up 1 base and V 5 bases, and 7 bases lay outside the gene matches. This CDR3 is built from 15 residues. The germline V gene encodes CDR1 SGHVS and CDR2 FQNEAQ. Clones were read by immunoSEQ multiplex PCR, and TCRdb kept only the in-frame ones, dropping some. The profile shows tens of thousands of clones, 77% of them singletons. This clone occurred a few times. The target antigen is unknown. Receiving focal radiation plus CTLA-4 blockade with ipilimumab were patients who had chemo-refractory metastatic non-small-cell lung cancer. V and J are TRBV7-8 and TRBJ1-2, with TRBD1 matching over 7 bases. This material consisted of peripheral blood, taken from a patient treated with radiotherapy plus ipilimumab. The TCR was taken from a human donor with non-small cell lung cancer who had a partial response to radiotherapy plus ipilimumab. The CDR3 DNA sequence: TGTGCCAGCAGCAATCGCAGGGGGTTTAACTATGGCTACACCTTC. Amino acids: CASSNRRGFNYGYTF.